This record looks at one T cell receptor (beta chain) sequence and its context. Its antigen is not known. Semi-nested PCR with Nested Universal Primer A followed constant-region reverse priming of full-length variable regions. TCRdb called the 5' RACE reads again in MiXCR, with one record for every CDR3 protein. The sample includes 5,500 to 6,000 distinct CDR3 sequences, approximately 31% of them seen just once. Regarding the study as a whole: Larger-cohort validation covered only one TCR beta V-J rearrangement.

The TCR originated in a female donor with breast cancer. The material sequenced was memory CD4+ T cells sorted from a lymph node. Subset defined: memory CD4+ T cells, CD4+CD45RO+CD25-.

The CDR3 DNA is TGTGCCAGCAGCGCCCGGACAGGGCGCACAGGGGAGCTGTTTTTT. Its translation: CASSARTGRTGELFF. The gene calls are TRBV9 and TRBJ2-2; TRBD1 matches at 8 bases. Germline CDR1 SGDLS, CDR2 YYNGEE. Germline trimming cut 3 bases from V and 8 bases from J; bases unmatched to any gene: 9. This CDR3 is built from 15 residues.